One T cell receptor beta chain is described in this entry. Its antigen is not known. The entry originates in a study of T cells after yellow fever vaccination. Regarding the study as a whole: When the response was secondary, it was weaker but reached its peak faster, day 5 versus 15.

A 5'RACE template-switching step, the method used to make TCR cDNA, added a universal primer site and UMIs. TCRdb itself ran the 5' RACE reads through MiXCR, one entry per CDR3 protein. The sample contains 500,000 to 650,000 distinct CDR3 sequences, about 15% of which appear only once. The CDR3 has 15 residues. Looked up from germline, CDR1 is SNHLY and CDR2 is FYNNEI. V lost 2 bases to trimming and J lost 0 bases, with 11 bases between them. The clonotype comes from a man between 18 and 29 years old who received the YFV17D yellow fever vaccine. The rearrangement joins TRBV2 to TRBJ2-7; D assignment may be TRBD1 or TRBD2 (5 bases each). This sample comprised PBMCs, obtained 4 to 5 days after the first yellow fever vaccination. This CDR3 reads CASSEPGTSSYEQYF. The CDR3 DNA reads as TGTGCCAGCAGTGAACCCGGGACGTCCTCCTACGAGCAGTACTTC.